The rows below give T cell receptor beta chains drawn from one sample of a study of T cell responses to AZD1222 COVID-19 vaccine. Clones were read by immunoSEQ multiplex PCR, and TCRdb kept only the in-frame ones, dropping some. The sample yields 89,000 or so clones, around 90% seen once. The sequencing used peripheral blood, collected 28 days after the second AZD1222 dose. All receptors come from an adult who received the AZD1222 COVID-19 vaccine. Each CDR3 is given with its conserved first and last residue. D genes are given only for firm matches. Clone size, where shown, is once, few, many, or a class for clones that have expanded.

J	V	size	D	DNA	CDR3
TRBJ2-2	TRBV28	NA	NA	TGTGCCAGCAGTTTAAGGGGGAGGTCCGGGGAGCTGTTTTTT	CASSLRGRSGELFF
TRBJ2-1	TRBV10-3	NA	TRBD2	TGTGCCATCAGTGACCCTAGTTTAGCGGGAGGGTTGGGTGAGCAGTTCTTC	CAISDPSLAGGLGEQFF
TRBJ2-7	TRBV5-1	NA	TRBD2	TGCGCCAGCAGTCAGGGGGTACTAGCGGGAGACGAGCAGTACTTC	CASSQGVLAGDEQYF
TRBJ2-2	TRBV6-5	NA	TRBD2	TGTGCCAGCAAGGGGACTAGCCACACCGGGGAGCTGTTTTTT	CASKGTSHTGELFF
TRBJ2-7	TRBV28	NA	NA	TGTGCCAGCAAGTTGGCGGGGAGCTCCTACGAGCAGTACTTC	CASKLAGSSYEQYF
TRBJ2-7	TRBV29-1	once	NA	TGCAGCGTTGGGCAGTTTCTTGGGGGGAGCTACGAGCAGTACTTC	CSVGQFLGGSYEQYF
TRBJ1-1	TRBV5-1	NA	NA	TGCGCCAGCAGCGCGACACCTAACACTGAAGCTTTCTTT	CASSATPNTEAFF
TRBJ2-3	TRBV19	NA	NA	TGTGCCAGTAGTATCCTTCATAGCACAGATACGCAGTATTTT	CASSILHSTDTQYF
TRBJ2-1	TRBV10-3	NA	TRBD2	TGTGCCATCAGTCCTACTAGCGGGGCCGACTCCTACAATGAGCAGTTCTTC	CAISPTSGADSYNEQFF
TRBJ1-1	TRBV27	NA	TRBD1	TGTGCCAGCAGTTTAACCGACAGGGCCTACACTGAAGCTTTCTTT	CASSLTDRAYTEAFF
TRBJ2-7	TRBV19	NA	NA	TGTGCCAGTAGTAAAGTTTCGACCCGACTAGGCTACGAGCAGTACTTC	CASSKVSTRLGYEQYF